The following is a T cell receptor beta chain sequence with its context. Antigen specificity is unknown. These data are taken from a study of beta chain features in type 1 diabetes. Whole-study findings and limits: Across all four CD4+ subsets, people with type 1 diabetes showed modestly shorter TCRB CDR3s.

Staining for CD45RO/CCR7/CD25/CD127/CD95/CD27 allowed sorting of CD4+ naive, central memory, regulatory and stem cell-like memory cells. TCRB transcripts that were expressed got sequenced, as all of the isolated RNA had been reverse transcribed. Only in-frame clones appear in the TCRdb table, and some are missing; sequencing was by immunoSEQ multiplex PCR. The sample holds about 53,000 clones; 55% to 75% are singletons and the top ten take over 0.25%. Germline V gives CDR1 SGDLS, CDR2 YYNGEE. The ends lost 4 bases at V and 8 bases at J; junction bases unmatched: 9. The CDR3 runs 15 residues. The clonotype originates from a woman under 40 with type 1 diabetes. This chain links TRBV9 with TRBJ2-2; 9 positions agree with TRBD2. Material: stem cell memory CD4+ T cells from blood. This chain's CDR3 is CASSPGGAGGGELFF. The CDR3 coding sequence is TGTGCCAGCAGCCCGGGAGGAGCGGGAGGAGGGGAGCTGTTTTTT.